Below, one TCR beta chain is given with its context. The data derive from a study of blood T cell repertoires in COVID-19. Overall study: T cells, B-cell-depleted T cells, or PBMCs provided the cDNA or gDNA that served as material.

Sequencing used immunoSEQ multiplex PCR; TCRdb keeps in-frame clones, though not all of them. The repertoire consists of approximately 190,000 clones, with about nine tenths occurring once and the leading ten covering approximately 0.5%. The specimen was peripheral blood. The TCR comes from a man in his fifties with acute or convalescent COVID-19.

CDR3 sequence reads: CASSRDFPTGELFF. CDR3 coding DNA: TGTGCCAGCAGTCGGGACTTCCCCACCGGGGAGCTGTTTTTT. The chain is built from TRBV6-2 or TRBV6-3 and TRBJ2-2; weak D call: TRBD2 (6 bases). V was cut by 5 bases and J by 4 bases, with 11 bases left in between. CDR1 and CDR2 from the germline V gene are MNHEY and SVGEGT. The CDR3 sequence is 14 residues long.